Presented here are 30 T cell receptor beta chains from one specimen sequenced in a study of blood T cell repertoires in COVID-19. TCRdb keeps only in-frame clones here, not all; method: immunoSEQ multiplex PCR. The data contain roughly 160,000 clones, under 85% of them seen just once; the ten biggest clones take up less than 8%. Sequencing input: peripheral blood. The receptors originated from a man of 80 years or more with COVID-19, enrolled during active disease.

The chain combines TRBV25-1 with TRBJ1-1, with D possibly TRBD1 on 5 matching bases. V was cut by 6 bases and J by 0 bases, with 5 bases left in between. The germline gives CDR1 MGHDK, CDR2 SYGVNS. The length of the CDR3 is 12 residues. For the CDR3, the DNA is TGTGCCAGCAGAGGGGTGAACACTGAAGCTTTCTTT. This sequence encodes CASRGVNTEAFF.

V and J are TRBV5-1 and TRBJ1-5; D may be TRBD1 (6 bases). Germline loops: CDR1 SGHRS, CDR2 YFSETQ. The CDR3 is 15 amino acids. The V gene lost 5 bases and the J gene lost 7 bases, with 19 bases spanning the gap. The CDR3: CASSPVGGRGQPQHF. In nucleotides, the CDR3 is TGCGCCAGCAGTCCAGTGGGGGGGCGCGGGCAGCCCCAGCATTTT.

Comments on this clone: A junction boundary mismatches the germline segment, possibly from a read error. The CDR3 sequence is CVSSYTGGPYGYTF. The CDR3 DNA follows: TGTGTCAGCAGCTATACAGGGGGGCCCTATGGCTACACCTTC. The rearrangement uses TRBV7-2 and TRBJ1-2, with 8 bases that match TRBD1. Germline loops: CDR1 SGHTA, CDR2 FQGNSA. The CDR3 totals 14 residues.

This clone was observed a single time. The chain carries TRBV6-2 or TRBV6-3 and TRBJ1-2; no definite D call. Per the germline V gene, CDR1 is MNHEY and CDR2 is SVGEGT. This CDR3 spans 13 amino acids. V was shortened by 1 base and J by 4 bases, with 7 bases between the two germline ends. Here the CDR3 DNA reads TGTGCCAGCAGTTACTGGAGAGGCTATGGCTACACCTTC. Its translation is CASSYWRGYGYTF.

This CDR3 reads CASSQRYRGAGGYTF. DNA for the CDR3: TGCGCCAGCAGCCAAAGATATCGGGGGGCAGGGGGCTACACCTTC. The chain has TRBV4-3 and TRBJ1-2; D is possibly TRBD1 (6 bases). Germline-derived CDR1 and CDR2 are LGHNA and YSLEER. The V end lost 2 bases, the J end lost 8 bases, and 18 bases lay between the germline ends. The CDR3 runs 15 residues.

J is TRBJ2-3 and V is TRBV5-1; 13 bases line up with TRBD2. CDR3 length: 18 residues. CDR1 is SGHRS, CDR2 YFSETQ, per germline. V shed 4 bases and J 1 base; nucleotides not matched to a gene: 9. The CDR3 region is CASSPDRGTSGGTDTQYF. The CDR3 coding sequence is TGCGCCAGCAGCCCGGACCGCGGGACTAGCGGGGGCACAGATACGCAGTATTTT.

This clone was detected once. The V and J genes are TRBV18 and TRBJ1-1; 9 bases align to TRBD1. V lost 3 bases to trimming and J lost 3 bases; unmatched junction nucleotides: 8. The CDR3 sequence is 16 residues long. From germline, CDR1 is KGHSH and CDR2 LQKENI. CDR3 loop: CASSPRLTGGYTEAFF. The CDR3 region has the DNA TGTGCCAGCTCACCCCGATTAACAGGGGGCTACACTGAAGCTTTCTTT.

The CDR3 DNA follows: TGCAGCGTTGCCCTAGCGGGGGGTGAGACCCAGTACTTC. Translated: CSVALAGGETQYF. The chain couples TRBV29-1 to TRBJ2-5; 11 bases are shared with TRBD2. This CDR3 contains 13 residues. The V segment lost 4 bases and the J segment 5 bases; nucleotides outside the gene matches: 3. Germline V lookup: CDR1 SQVTM, CDR2 ANQGSEA.

The chain links TRBV6-2 or TRBV6-3 to TRBJ1-5, with 7 bases identical to TRBD1. The germline CDR1 and CDR2 sequences are MNHEY and SVGEGT. The CDR3 extends over 16 amino acids. V lost 2 bases, J lost 3 bases, and 7 bases stayed unmatched. The CDR3 loop reads CASSYPKTGANQPQHF. CDR3 DNA: TGTGCCAGCAGTTACCCCAAAACAGGGGCCAATCAGCCCCAGCATTTT.

This sequence joins TRBV19 and TRBJ1-1, with D perhaps matching TRBD1 (5 bases). V was pared by 10 bases and J by 4 bases, with 19 bases between. This CDR3 has 14 residues. Germline CDR1 and CDR2: LNHDA and SQIVND (reference sequence). The chain's CDR3 is CATTYLGRGTEAFF. CDR3 sequence (DNA): TGTGCCACCACTTACCTCGGTAGGGGCACTGAAGCTTTCTTT.

The chain is built from TRBV11-1 and TRBJ1-4; possibly TRBD1 for D (5 bases). From germline, CDR1 is SGHAT and CDR2 FQDESV (reference sequence). The CDR3 covers 13 residues. Trimming cost V 5 bases and J 5 bases, with 9 bases left between them. Here the CDR3 reads CASSKGANEKLFF. In DNA, the CDR3 is TGTGCCAGCAGCAAAGGGGCCAATGAAAAACTGTTTTTT.

The chain employs TRBV9 and TRBJ2-2, with D perhaps TRBD1 (5 bases). The CDR3 extends over 18 amino acids. The V and J ends lost 0 bases and 4 bases respectively, with 19 bases between them. Germline V CDR1 and CDR2: SGDLS, YYNGEE. This chain's CDR3 is CASSVGLGETDITGELFF. The CDR3, as DNA: TGTGCCAGCAGCGTAGGCTTAGGTGAGACAGATATCACCGGGGAGCTGTTTTTT.

This clone was observed a single time. The chain recombines TRBV28 with TRBJ2-7, with TRBD1 identical over 12 bases. Per the germline V gene, CDR1 is MDHEN and CDR2 is SYDVKM. CDR3 size: 15 residues. After removal of 7 bases from V and 5 bases from J, the junction contained 9 bases not matched to a gene. The CDR3 bases are TGTGCCAGCACTTCTACGGGACAGGGGGCCCACGAGCAGTACTTC. It translates to CASTSTGQGAHEQYF.

V usage is TRBV10-3 and J usage is TRBJ2-5; 13 positions match TRBD2. V shed 0 bases, J shed 4 bases, and the junction held 5 bases outside the gene matches. CDR1 and CDR2 from the germline V gene are ENHRY and SYGVKD. The CDR3 contains 17 residues. CDR3 nucleotide sequence: TGTGCCATCAGTGAGTCCGCGACTAGCGGGGGGAGAGAGACCCAGTACTTC. It yields the protein CAISESATSGGRETQYF.

The chain uses TRBV6-5 and TRBJ1-6; TRBD1 is a possible D gene (5 bases). V was trimmed by 0 bases and J by 8 bases, leaving 11 bases between them. Germline CDR1 and CDR2: MNHEY and SVGAGI. The CDR3 is 15 amino acids. The DNA of the CDR3 is TGTGCCAGCAGTTACTCGAACAGGAGAGATTCACCCCTCCACTTT. Encoded protein: CASSYSNRRDSPLHF.

J is TRBJ2-3 and V is TRBV12-5; TRBD2 matches at 7 bases. Per germline, CDR1 LGHNT and CDR2 FRNRAP. The CDR3 is made up of 14 amino acids. Losses at the gene ends were 2 bases for V and 4 bases for J; bases not matched to a gene: 3. The CDR3 nucleotides are TGTGCTAGTGGTTTGTGGGGGGGGGCAGATACGCAGTATTTT. Translation gives CASGLWGGADTQYF.

The genes are TRBV6-5 and TRBJ1-5; 7 bases align to TRBD1. The CDR3 spans 15 residues. Germline loops: CDR1 MNHEY, CDR2 SVGAGI. The V and J ends lost 5 bases and 3 bases, in that order; junction bases with no gene match: 7. The CDR3 here is CASSPGTAINQPQHF. The CDR3, as DNA: TGTGCCAGCAGTCCAGGGACAGCCATCAATCAGCCCCAGCATTTT.

The chain links TRBV24-1 to TRBJ1-5; D perhaps matches TRBD1 (6 bases). CDR3 length: 13 amino acids. CDR1 is KGHDR and CDR2 is SFDVKD in the germline V gene. Trimming cost V 12 bases and J 3 bases, with 14 bases left between them. The CDR3 DNA is TGTGCCTCCCCGTACAGGGCCAATCAGCCCCAGCATTTT. As protein: CASPYRANQPQHF.

The chain combines TRBV5-4 with TRBJ2-3, with 7 positions matching TRBD2. Germline V gives CDR1 SGHNT, CDR2 YYREEE (reference sequence). The CDR3 has 15 residues. The J segment lost 0 bases and the V segment lost 3 bases, leaving 4 bases of the junction unmatched. CDR3 bases: TGTGCCAGCAGCTCCGGGGGGAAGAGCACAGATACGCAGTATTTT. This gives the protein CASSSGGKSTDTQYF.

V is TRBV28 and J is TRBJ1-1; no reliable D call. V was trimmed by 3 bases and J by 2 bases, leaving 7 bases between them. Per germline, CDR1 MDHEN and CDR2 SYDVKM. CDR3 length: 13 amino acids. The CDR3 bases are TGTGCCAGCAGTTTCCCCACTAACACTGAAGCTTTCTTT. Translated, it gives CASSFPTNTEAFF.

Only one count was recorded for this clone. The chain combines TRBV2 with TRBJ1-1, with TRBD1 matching over 11 bases. The J segment lost 0 bases and the V segment lost 9 bases, leaving 3 bases of the junction unmatched. CDR3 length: 14 residues. The germline V gene has CDR1 SNHLY and CDR2 FYNNEI. CDR3 bases: TGTGCCAGAAGGACAGGGGGCTTGAACACTGAAGCTTTCTTT. Protein: CARRTGGLNTEAFF.

This rearrangement joins TRBV5-4 to TRBJ2-7; tentatively, D is TRBD2 (6 bases). Looked up from germline, CDR1 is SGHNT and CDR2 is YYREEE (reference sequence). Trimming took off 1 base at V and 2 bases at J, with 10 bases between the two ends. The CDR3 runs to 14 residues. The CDR3 here is CASSLPRGTYEQYF. The DNA for the CDR3 is TGTGCCAGCAGCTTGCCGCGCGGGACCTACGAGCAGTACTTC.

This clone was counted a few times. The chain combines TRBV5-1 with TRBJ2-1, with 8 bases fitting TRBD2. The germline gives CDR1 SGHRS, CDR2 YFSETQ. The CDR3 runs 14 residues. V dropped 2 bases and J dropped 8; count of bases not matched to a gene: 6. CDR3 region: CASSFGGGQYEQFF. CDR3 DNA: TGCGCCAGCAGCTTTGGCGGGGGGCAGTATGAGCAGTTCTTC.

The rearrangement joins TRBV5-4 to TRBJ2-5; 8 bases are a match to TRBD2. This CDR3 region has 14 residues. Germline V CDR1 and CDR2: SGHNT, YYREEE (reference sequence). Trimming cost V 4 bases and J 5 bases; bases outside gene matches: 7. CDR3 bases: TGTGCCAGCAGCCCAAGACTAGCGTACGAGACCCAGTACTTC. As protein: CASSPRLAYETQYF.

The chain joins TRBV5-4 to TRBJ2-1; TRBD1 aligns across 10 bases. With 4 bases clipped from V and 3 bases from J, the junction kept 10 bases outside the gene matches. Per germline, CDR1 SGHNT and CDR2 YYREEE (reference sequence). The CDR3 totals 17 residues. The CDR3 reads CASSRGSGQGYYNEQFF. CDR3 DNA sequence: TGTGCCAGCAGCCGGGGCTCGGGACAGGGGTACTACAATGAGCAGTTCTTC.

CDR3 amino acids: CASSLYSYGYTF. CDR3 coding DNA: TGTGCCAGCAGCTTGTACAGCTATGGCTACACCTTC. The genes are TRBV5-4 and TRBJ1-2; no clear D gene. V lost 1 base and J 4 bases, leaving 5 bases between the germline ends. The CDR3 contains 12 residues. Germline CDR1 is SGHNT and CDR2 is YYREEE (reference sequence).

This clone was found a few times. The chain uses TRBV19 and TRBJ1-6; 9 positions agree with TRBD1. CDR1 is LNHDA and CDR2 is SQIVND in the germline V gene (reference sequence). Unmatched junction bases numbered 8, after V lost 3 bases and J lost 8 bases. The CDR3 consists of 16 residues. The CDR3 sequence: CASSITGGRRDSPLHF. DNA for the CDR3: TGTGCCAGTAGTATCACAGGGGGCCGTAGGGATTCACCCCTCCACTTT. Combining the CDR3 with reference TRBV19 and TRBJ1-6 gives the whole variable domain DGGITQSPKYLFRKEGQNVTLSCEQNLNHDAMYWYRQDPGQGLRLIYYSQIVNDFQKGDIAEGYSVSREKKESFPLTVTSAQKNPTAFYLCASSITGGRRDSPLHFGNGTRLTVT.

The chain carries TRBV6-2 or TRBV6-3 and TRBJ2-5; the match to TRBD2 covers 7 bases. The CDR3 totals 16 residues. Germline-derived CDR1 and CDR2 are MNHEY and SVGEGT. Trimming took 6 bases from V and 5 from J; bases not matched to a gene: 15. CDR3 DNA sequence: TGTGCCAGCAGCCCTTCTCCCGGGGCGGGGGTTGAGACCCAGTACTTC. This sequence encodes CASSPSPGAGVETQYF.

In its sample, this clone was seen once. The chain employs TRBV6-5 and TRBJ1-4; 8 positions match TRBD1. V lost 7 bases, J lost 7 bases, and 5 bases stayed unmatched. The CDR3 runs 13 residues. Germline CDR1 is MNHEY and CDR2 is SVGAGI. DNA of the CDR3: TGTGCCAGCACCACAGGGGGGGGTGAAAAACTGTTTTTT. It yields the protein CASTTGGGEKLFF.

The chain couples TRBV6-2 or TRBV6-3 to TRBJ1-2, with 10 bases identical to TRBD1. The germline V gene has CDR1 MNHEY and CDR2 SVGEGT. V trimming: 4 bases; J trimming: 2 bases; junction bases outside the gene matches: 7. The CDR3 has 16 residues. The CDR3 reads CASSSGPGQGNYGYTF. CDR3 bases: TGTGCCAGCAGTTCCGGCCCGGGACAGGGGAACTATGGCTACACCTTC.